These 30 T cell receptor beta chains originate from one sample sequenced in a study of cytomegalovirus exposure and HLA in healthy donors. Primers for the PCR totalled 60 Vbeta and 13 Jbeta. Sequencing was performed with immunoSEQ multiplex PCR; in TCRdb, only in-frame clones are kept and a portion is missing. This sample carries about 200,000 clones, roughly 13% of them seen once, and the ten largest clones take 7.5% to 10%. Sequencing was carried out using PBMCs. The receptor source for this set is a man in his fifties or sixties in good health and CMV-seropositive.

As to this clone: This same CDR3 is encoded by further DNA sequences in the sample. The V call is TRBV5-4, the J call TRBJ2-5; D remains ambiguous. V gave up 1 base and J gave up 1 base, with 5 bases separating them. The CDR3 totals 13 residues. The germline V gene encodes CDR1 SGHNT and CDR2 YYREEE (reference sequence). CDR3 DNA sequence: TGTGCCAGCAGCTTGCCCAGCCAAGAGACCCAGTACTTC. This gives the protein CASSLPSQETQYF.

The genes are TRBV27 and TRBJ2-5, with TRBD1 as a possible D gene (6 bases). Germline-derived CDR1 and CDR2 are MNHEY and SMNVEV (reference sequence). This CDR3 is built from 14 residues. Trimming pared 5 bases from V and 12 bases from J, leaving 22 bases between. The CDR3 region is CASSPLDSYGQEYF. The CDR3 DNA reads TGTGCCAGCAGTCCCTTGGACAGCTACGGTCAGGAGTACTTC.

The chain has TRBV25-1 and TRBJ1-2, with unresolved D. The V and J ends lost 7 bases and 3 bases respectively, with 6 bases between them. The V gene's germline CDR1 is MGHDK and CDR2 SYGVNS. The CDR3 loop spans 11 amino acids. CDR3 sequence: CASMRDYGYTF. The DNA for the CDR3 is TGTGCCAGCATGAGGGACTATGGCTACACCTTC.

The chain joins TRBV9 to TRBJ2-3, with a possible D match to TRBD2 (7 bases). The V gene's germline CDR1 is SGDLS and CDR2 YYNGEE. This CDR3 is built from 16 residues. With 7 bases removed from V and 6 bases from J, the gap between germline ends came to 24 bases. CDR3 loop: CASSRGGIGGRDTQYF. CDR3 bases: TGTGCCAGCTCTCGGGGTGGGATCGGGGGGCGGGATACGCAGTATTTT.

This chain connects TRBV4-2 to TRBJ1-2; D may be TRBD1 (5 bases). The ends were cut back, 0 bases at V and 7 bases at J, with 12 bases in the middle. Looked up from germline, CDR1 is LGHNA and CDR2 is YNFKEQ. The CDR3 is 14 residues long. The CDR3 sequence: CASSQEGQGSGYTF. For the CDR3, the DNA is TGTGCCAGCAGCCAAGAAGGCCAGGGAAGTGGCTACACCTTC.

This clone occurred a few times. The chain has TRBV5-1 and TRBJ1-6; maybe TRBD1 (5 bases). This CDR3 has 15 amino acids. CDR1 SGHRS and CDR2 YFSETQ come from the germline V gene. Trimming took 2 bases from V and 8 from J, leaving 14 bases between them. CDR3 in amino acids: CASSFNGGSYSPLHF. The CDR3 nucleotides read TGCGCCAGCAGCTTCAACGGGGGATCTTATTCACCCCTCCACTTT.

This clone has just a few counts. The V gene is TRBV27, the J gene TRBJ1-1, with TRBD1 as a possible D gene (5 bases). V was shortened by 5 bases and J by 0 bases, with 10 bases between the two germline ends. The CDR3 covers 14 residues. Germline CDR1 reads MNHEY; CDR2 reads SMNVEV (reference sequence). The CDR3: CASSKKTVNTEAFF. The CDR3 DNA sequence: TGTGCCAGCAGTAAGAAGACAGTGAACACTGAAGCTTTCTTT.

This clone was seen a few times. Here the CDR3 DNA reads TGTGCCAGCAGTACCGCGCAGGGTAATGAAAAACTGTTTTTT. Translated: CASSTAQGNEKLFF. This chain joins TRBV2 and TRBJ1-4; D is possibly TRBD1 (5 bases). The CDR3 has 14 amino acids. Trimming removed 5 bases from V and 4 bases from J, with 11 bases in between. Germline V gene data show CDR1 as SNHLY and CDR2 as FYNNEI.

This clone was seen a handful of times. CDR3 protein: CAREGNRGGSYEQYV. CDR3 DNA: TGTGCCAGGGAGGGCAATCGGGGGGGCTCCTACGAGCAGTACGTC. The genes are TRBV7-6 and TRBJ2-7; the match to TRBD2 covers 8 bases. Germline CDR1 SGHVS, CDR2 FNYEAQ. CDR3 length: 15 residues. Losses at the gene ends were 9 bases for V and 0 bases for J; bases not matched to a gene: 10.

The table lists this clone with a few counts. The chain recombines TRBV7-9 with TRBJ2-4; the match to TRBD1 covers 7 bases. J gave up 6 bases and V 7 bases, and 18 bases lay outside the gene matches. CDR1 and CDR2 (germline): SEHNR, FQNEAQ (reference sequence). The CDR3 consists of 17 residues. This chain's CDR3 is CASTTLGGVAGGNIQYF. DNA for the CDR3: TGTGCCAGCACCACCTTAGGTGGTGTTGCAGGGGGAAACATTCAGTACTTC.

This clone was seen only a few times. J is TRBJ1-2 and V is TRBV2; no definite D call. CDR3 length: 15 amino acids. V dropped 6 bases and J dropped 0 bases, with 14 bases sitting between them. CDR1 is SNHLY and CDR2 is FYNNEI in the germline V gene. In DNA form, the CDR3 reads TGTGCCAGCAGGAAAGACCGAGGAACTAACTATGGCTACACCTTC. Translation: CASRKDRGTNYGYTF. The variable domain in full, completed from reference TRBV2 and TRBJ1-2, reads EPEVTQTPSHQVTQMGQEVILRCVPISNHLYFYWYRQILGQKVEFLVSFYNNEISEKSEIFDDQFSVERPDGSNFTLKIRSTKLEDSAMYFCASRKDRGTNYGYTFGSGTRLTVV.

The genes are TRBV9 and TRBJ1-1, with D unclear. Trimming stripped 2 bases from V and 1 base from J, with 6 bases between. The germline CDR1 and CDR2 sequences are SGDLS and YYNGEE. The CDR3 has 13 amino acids. In DNA form, the CDR3 reads TGTGCCAGCAGCGTCCATCAGAACACTGAAGCTTTCTTT. Translated, it gives CASSVHQNTEAFF.

V gene TRBV11-2 combines with J gene TRBJ2-3, with D perhaps matching TRBD2 (6 bases). With 5 bases removed from V and 0 bases from J, the gap between germline ends came to 12 bases. Germline V gene sequence: CDR1 SGHAT, CDR2 FQNNGV. CDR3 length equals 15 residues. The CDR3 is CASSDDGRSTDTQYF. The CDR3 nucleotides are TGTGCCAGCAGCGACGACGGGAGAAGCACAGATACGCAGTATTTT.

The genes are TRBV7-6 and TRBJ2-5; perhaps TRBD2 as D (6 bases). Germline lookup yields CDR1 SGHVS and CDR2 FNYEAQ. This CDR3 has 16 amino acids. Trimming stripped 5 bases from V and 1 base from J, with 17 bases between. CDR3 nucleotides: TGTGCCAGCAGCCAAGGGCACTTGGGGGGCCAAGAGACCCAGTACTTC. It translates to CASSQGHLGGQETQYF.

This clone was counted a few times. The rearrangement uses TRBV29-1 and TRBJ1-1; 7 bases fit TRBD1. With 7 bases clipped from V and 3 bases from J, the junction kept 5 bases outside the gene matches. This CDR3 contains 12 residues. Germline CDR1 reads SQVTM; CDR2 reads ANQGSEA. The CDR3 sequence: CSARDSHTEAFF. The CDR3 DNA is TGCAGCGCAAGGGACAGCCACACTGAAGCTTTCTTT.

The chain is built from TRBV30 and TRBJ1-5; a weak D match, TRBD1 (6 bases). The CDR3 is made up of 13 amino acids. Germline V lookup: CDR1 GTSNPN, CDR2 SVGIG (reference sequence). V lost 2 bases and J 8 bases, leaving 13 bases between the germline ends. CDR3 DNA sequence: TGTGCCTGGAGTCAGGGGATCCAAGAGCCCCAGCATTTT. Translated, it gives CAWSQGIQEPQHF. The variable domain in full, with the rest retrieved from reference TRBV30 and TRBJ1-5, is SQTIHQWPATLVQPVGSPLSLECTVEGTSNPNLYWYRQAAGRGLQLLFYSVGIGQISSEVPQNLSASRPQDRQFILSSKKLLLSDSGFYLCAWSQGIQEPQHFGDGTRLSIL.

The V gene is TRBV9, the J gene TRBJ1-2, with D perhaps TRBD1 (6 bases). The germline gives CDR1 SGDLS, CDR2 YYNGEE. CDR3 length: 14 amino acids. V was trimmed by 4 bases and J by 4 bases, leaving 14 bases between them. The CDR3 region is CASSPGGGSYGYTF. DNA for the CDR3: TGTGCCAGCAGCCCAGGTGGGGGCTCCTATGGCTACACCTTC.

The chain links TRBV7-9 to TRBJ1-3, with TRBD1 as a possible D gene (6 bases). The CDR3 length is 15 residues. Between the trimmed V and J ends, which lost 5 bases and 4 bases, there was a span of 15 bases. CDR1 is SEHNR, CDR2 FQNEAQ, per germline (reference sequence). DNA of the CDR3: TGTGCCAGCAGCAGAGGGACACAACACGGAAACACCATATATTTT. Translation gives CASSRGTQHGNTIYF.

This clone occurred a few times. The chain has TRBV2 and TRBJ2-2, with 8 bases that match TRBD1. The V gene end was trimmed by 4 bases and the J gene end by 6 bases; junction bases not matched to a gene: 4. This CDR3 is 14 amino acids long. CDR1 is SNHLY, CDR2 FYNNEI, per germline. CDR3 nucleotides: TGTGCCAGCAGTGCGGACAGGGTCTCCGGGGAGCTGTTTTTT. The encoded protein is CASSADRVSGELFF.

This clone was seen just once. V gene TRBV7-6 combines with J gene TRBJ1-4; 11 positions agree with TRBD1. The CDR3 is 15 residues long. Germline V gives CDR1 SGHVS, CDR2 FNYEAQ. Trimming at V came to 3 bases and at J to 7 bases, leaving 4 bases not matched to a gene. CDR3 sequence reads: CASSLDRGRGEKLFF. CDR3 DNA sequence: TGTGCCAGCAGCTTGGACAGGGGGCGCGGTGAAAAACTGTTTTTT. The full variable domain, in which reference TRBV7-6 and TRBJ1-4 provide the parts outside the CDR3, is GAGVSQSPRYKVTKRGQDVALRCDPISGHVSLYWYRQALGQGPEFLTYFNYEAQQDKSGLPNDRFSAERPEGSISTLTIQRTEQRDSAMYRCASSLDRGRGEKLFFGSGTQLSVL.

This clone was recorded a few times. The genes are TRBV12-5 and TRBJ1-2; 8 bases align to TRBD1. Germline V gives CDR1 LGHNT, CDR2 FRNRAP. The CDR3 is made up of 14 amino acids. V was clipped by 3 bases and J by 5 bases; unmatched bases: 5. CDR3 DNA sequence: TGTGCTAGTGGTTTCGGACAGGGAGGGTATGGCTACACCTTC. As protein: CASGFGQGGYGYTF.

This clone was seen more than once but under ten times. Here the CDR3 reads CASSVGGGSYNSPLHF. Here the CDR3 DNA reads TGTGCCAGCAGCGTAGGCGGGGGCTCCTATAATTCACCCCTCCACTTT. The rearrangement uses TRBV7-2 and TRBJ1-6; D possibly corresponds to TRBD1 (5 bases). This CDR3 has 16 residues. Germline lookup yields CDR1 SGHTA and CDR2 FQGNSA. The germline V and J ends were trimmed by 5 bases and 0 bases, with 11 bases remaining between them.

Note on this clone: Other nucleotide sequences in the sample specify the same CDR3. The rearrangement links TRBV4-3 to TRBJ1-1; D may be TRBD1 (6 bases). Germline CDR1 reads LGHNA; CDR2 reads YSLEER. Trimming stripped 5 bases from V and 2 bases from J, with 12 bases between. This CDR3 is built from 14 residues. The CDR3 region has the DNA TGCGCCAGCAGCTTCGGGACATCCAACACTGAAGCTTTCTTT. This codes for CASSFGTSNTEAFF.

The genes are TRBV4-3 and TRBJ2-7; 12 nucleotides align to TRBD2. Unmatched junction bases numbered 6, after V lost 0 bases and J lost 3 bases. This CDR3 has 17 amino acids. Germline CDR1 and CDR2: LGHNA and YSLEER. CDR3 amino acids: CASSQDGLAGQSYEQYF. The CDR3 nucleotides are TGCGCCAGCAGCCAAGACGGACTAGCGGGACAGAGCTACGAGCAGTACTTC.

CDR3 protein: CASRETGATDTQYF. The CDR3 coding sequence is TGTGCCAGCCGAGAGACAGGGGCCACAGATACGCAGTATTTT. This chain links TRBV2 with TRBJ2-3, with 8 bases lining up with TRBD1. From germline, CDR1 is SNHLY and CDR2 FYNNEI. This CDR3 is built from 14 residues. V gave up 8 bases and J gave up 2 bases; unmatched junction bases: 6.

The chain employs TRBV6-5 and TRBJ2-1; the D gene is possibly TRBD2 (6 bases). The germline CDR1 and CDR2 sequences are MNHEY and SVGAGI. V lost 6 bases, J lost 6 bases, and 12 bases lay in between. The CDR3 has 13 amino acids. CDR3: CASSPGTVNEQFF. CDR3 sequence (DNA): TGTGCCAGCAGCCCCGGGACTGTCAATGAGCAGTTCTTC.

This clone was seen a few times. This chain joins TRBV5-1 and TRBJ1-4; a weak D match, TRBD1 (6 bases). Per germline, CDR1 SGHRS and CDR2 YFSETQ. This CDR3 spans 14 amino acids. Trimming took off 0 bases at V and 13 bases at J, with 16 bases between the two ends. The CDR3 sequence: CASSLARTEDPLFF. The CDR3 DNA reads as TGCGCCAGCAGCTTGGCGAGGACAGAAGACCCACTGTTTTTT.

V gene TRBV6-1 combines with J gene TRBJ1-2; 8 bases agree with TRBD1. CDR3 length equals 15 residues. The germline V gene encodes CDR1 MNHNS and CDR2 SASEGT. V lost 4 bases to trimming and J lost 2 bases; unmatched junction nucleotides: 6. This chain's CDR3 is CASSAWDRINYGYTF. For the CDR3, the DNA is TGTGCCAGCAGTGCCTGGGACAGGATAAACTATGGCTACACCTTC.

This clone occurred a few times. The chain carries TRBV19 and TRBJ2-5, with no clear D. In germline, CDR1 is LNHDA, CDR2 SQIVND (reference sequence). The CDR3 spans 13 residues. V was shortened by 1 base and J by 6 bases, with 9 bases between the two germline ends. The CDR3 DNA sequence: TGTGCCAGTAGTATAGGGGCGCAGAAGACCCAGTACTTC. Translation gives CASSIGAQKTQYF.

This clone was picked up a small number of times. The V and J genes are TRBV5-1 and TRBJ2-7; TRBD2 agrees at 12 bases. Trimming at V came to 4 bases and at J to 2 bases, leaving 4 bases not matched to a gene. Germline loops: CDR1 SGHRS, CDR2 YFSETQ. The CDR3 is 15 residues long. This CDR3 reads CASSLGLAGTYEQYV. For the CDR3, the DNA is TGCGCCAGCAGCCTCGGACTAGCGGGGACCTACGAGCAGTACGTC.